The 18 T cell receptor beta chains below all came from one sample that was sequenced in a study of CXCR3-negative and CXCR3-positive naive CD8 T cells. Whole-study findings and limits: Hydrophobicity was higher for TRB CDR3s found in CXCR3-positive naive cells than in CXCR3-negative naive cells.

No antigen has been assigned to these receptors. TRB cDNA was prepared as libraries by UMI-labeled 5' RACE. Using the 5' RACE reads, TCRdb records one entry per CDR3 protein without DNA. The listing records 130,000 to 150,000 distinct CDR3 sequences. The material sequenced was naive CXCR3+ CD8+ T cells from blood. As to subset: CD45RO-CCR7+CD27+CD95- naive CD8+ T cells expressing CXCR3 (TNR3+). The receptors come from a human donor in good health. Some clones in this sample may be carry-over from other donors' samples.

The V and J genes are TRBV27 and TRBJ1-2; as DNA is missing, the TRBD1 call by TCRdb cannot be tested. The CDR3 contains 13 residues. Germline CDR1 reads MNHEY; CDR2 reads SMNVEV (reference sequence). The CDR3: CASSLSQGFGYTF.

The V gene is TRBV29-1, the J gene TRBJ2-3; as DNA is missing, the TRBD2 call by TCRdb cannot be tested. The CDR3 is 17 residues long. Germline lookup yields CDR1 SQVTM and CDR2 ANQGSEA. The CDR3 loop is CSVDGTSGGRGTDTQYF.

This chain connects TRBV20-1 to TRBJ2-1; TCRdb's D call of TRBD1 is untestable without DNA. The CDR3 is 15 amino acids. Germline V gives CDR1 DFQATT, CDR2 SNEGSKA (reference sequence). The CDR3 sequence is CSARDVRTEKEEQFF.

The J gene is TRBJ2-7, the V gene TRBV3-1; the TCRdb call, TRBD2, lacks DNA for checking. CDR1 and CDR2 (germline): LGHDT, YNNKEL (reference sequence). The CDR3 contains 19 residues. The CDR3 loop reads CASSQDGLAGARQTYEQYF.

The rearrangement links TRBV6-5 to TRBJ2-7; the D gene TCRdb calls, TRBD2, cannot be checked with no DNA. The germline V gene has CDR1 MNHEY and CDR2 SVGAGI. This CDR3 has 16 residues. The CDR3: CASSYSVAGVVDEQYF.

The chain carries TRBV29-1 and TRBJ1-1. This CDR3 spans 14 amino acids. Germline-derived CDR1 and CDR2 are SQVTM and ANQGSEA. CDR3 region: CSVESRIIGTEAFF.

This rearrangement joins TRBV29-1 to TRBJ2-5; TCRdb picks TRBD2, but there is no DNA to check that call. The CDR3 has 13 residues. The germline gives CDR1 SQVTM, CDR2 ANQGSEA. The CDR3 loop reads CSARLADLETQYF.

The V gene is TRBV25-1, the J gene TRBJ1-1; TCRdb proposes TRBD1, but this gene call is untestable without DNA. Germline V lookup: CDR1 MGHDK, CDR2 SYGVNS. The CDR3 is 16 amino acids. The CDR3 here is CASSELSRGPGAEAFF. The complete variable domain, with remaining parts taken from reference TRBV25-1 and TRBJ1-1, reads EADIYQTPRYLVIGTGKKITLECSQTMGHDKMYWYQQDPGMELHLIHYSYGVNSTEKGDLSSESTVSRIRTEHFPLTLESARPSHTSQYLCASSELSRGPGAEAFFGQGTRLTVV.

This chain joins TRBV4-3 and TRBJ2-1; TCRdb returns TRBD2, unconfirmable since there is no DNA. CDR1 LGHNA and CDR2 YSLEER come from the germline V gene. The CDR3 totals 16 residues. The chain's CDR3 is CASSPLPAGGPNEQFF.

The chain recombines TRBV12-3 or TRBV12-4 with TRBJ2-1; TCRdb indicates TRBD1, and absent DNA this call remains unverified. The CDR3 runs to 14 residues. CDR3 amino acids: CASSFGDGNNEQFF.

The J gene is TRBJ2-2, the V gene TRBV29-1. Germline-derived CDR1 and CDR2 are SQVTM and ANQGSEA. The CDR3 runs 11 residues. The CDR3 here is CSVDSSGELFF.

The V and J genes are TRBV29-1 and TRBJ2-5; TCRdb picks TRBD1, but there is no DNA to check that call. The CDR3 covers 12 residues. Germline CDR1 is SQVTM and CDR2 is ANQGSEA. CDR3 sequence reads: CSVDRGPETQYF.

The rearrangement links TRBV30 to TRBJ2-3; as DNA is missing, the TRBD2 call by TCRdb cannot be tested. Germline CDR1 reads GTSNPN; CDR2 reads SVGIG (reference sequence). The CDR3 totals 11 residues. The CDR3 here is CAWGETDTQYF. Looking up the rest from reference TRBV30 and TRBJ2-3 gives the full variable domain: SQTIHQWPATLVQPVGSPLSLECTVEGTSNPNLYWYRQAAGRGLQLLFYSVGIGQISSEVPQNLSASRPQDRQFILSSKKLLLSDSGFYLCAWGETDTQYFGPGTRLTVL.

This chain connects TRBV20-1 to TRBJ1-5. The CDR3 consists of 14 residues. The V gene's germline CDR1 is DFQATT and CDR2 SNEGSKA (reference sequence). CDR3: CSAREGVGNQPQHF.

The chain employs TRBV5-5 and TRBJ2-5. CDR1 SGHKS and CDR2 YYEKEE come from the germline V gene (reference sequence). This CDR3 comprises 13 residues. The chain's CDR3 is CASSLYLGETQYF.

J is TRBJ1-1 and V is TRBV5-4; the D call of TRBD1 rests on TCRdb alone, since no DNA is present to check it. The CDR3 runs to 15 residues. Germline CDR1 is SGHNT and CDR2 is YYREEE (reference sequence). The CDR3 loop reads CASSPGLGYVTEAFF.

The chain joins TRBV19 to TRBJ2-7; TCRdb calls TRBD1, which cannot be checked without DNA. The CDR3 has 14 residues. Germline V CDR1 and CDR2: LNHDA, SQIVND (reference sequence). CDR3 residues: CASSIGTGTYEQYF.

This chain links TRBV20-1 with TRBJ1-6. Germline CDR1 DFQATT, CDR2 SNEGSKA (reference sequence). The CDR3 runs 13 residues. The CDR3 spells CSAKPPDYSPLHF.